A single sample gave rise to the 3 T cell receptor beta chains below, sequenced in a study of control samples from healthy donors and cancer patients. Assay: immunoSEQ multiplex PCR; the TCRdb copy retains only in-frame clones and omits some. The data hold 110,000 to 150,000 clones, with roughly 92% observed a single time. Sequences were obtained from blood. The origin of the receptors is a man aged 25 to 40 in good health.

This chain links TRBV7-8 with TRBJ2-2, with D tentatively TRBD1 (6 bases). Germline V gives CDR1 SGHVS, CDR2 FQNEAQ. The CDR3 has 14 amino acids. Trimming pared 2 bases from V and 6 bases from J, leaving 10 bases between. The CDR3 nucleotides are TGTGCCAGCAGCTTAATTGGGGGCTCCGGGGAGCTGTTTTTT. Translating gives CASSLIGGSGELFF. Full variable domain (rest looked up from reference TRBV7-8 and TRBJ2-2): GAGVSQSPRYKVAKRGQDVALRCDPISGHVSLFWYQQALGQGPEFLTYFQNEAQLDKSGLPSDRFFAERPEGSVSTLKIQRTQQEDSAVYLCASSLIGGSGELFFGEGSRLTVL.

The chain is built from TRBV7-9 and TRBJ2-1, with D possibly matching TRBD1 (5 bases). V shed 3 bases and J shed 4 bases, with 10 bases lying between them. The CDR3 contains 14 residues. Germline CDR1 reads SEHNR; CDR2 reads FQNEAQ (reference sequence). The CDR3 nucleotides read TGTGCCAGCAGCTTCCAGGGAATTTACAATGAGCAGTTCTTC. This codes for CASSFQGIYNEQFF.

In this sample, this clone turned up once. CDR3 residues: CASSLLGQGGEKLFF. The CDR3 nucleotides are TGTGCCAGCAGCTTACTTGGGCAGGGGGGAGAAAAACTGTTTTTT. The chain recombines TRBV11-2 with TRBJ1-4, with 7 bases fitting TRBD1. J was trimmed by 8 bases and V by 2 bases; bases with no gene match: 8. CDR1 is SGHAT, CDR2 FQNNGV, per germline. The CDR3 loop spans 15 amino acids. The entire variable domain, with the rest obtained from reference TRBV11-2 and TRBJ1-4, is as follows: EAGVAQSPRYKIIEKRQSVAFWCNPISGHATLYWYQQILGQGPKLLIQFQNNGVVDDSQLPKDRFSAERLKGVDSTLKIQPAKLEDSAVYLCASSLLGQGGEKLFFGSGTQLSVL.